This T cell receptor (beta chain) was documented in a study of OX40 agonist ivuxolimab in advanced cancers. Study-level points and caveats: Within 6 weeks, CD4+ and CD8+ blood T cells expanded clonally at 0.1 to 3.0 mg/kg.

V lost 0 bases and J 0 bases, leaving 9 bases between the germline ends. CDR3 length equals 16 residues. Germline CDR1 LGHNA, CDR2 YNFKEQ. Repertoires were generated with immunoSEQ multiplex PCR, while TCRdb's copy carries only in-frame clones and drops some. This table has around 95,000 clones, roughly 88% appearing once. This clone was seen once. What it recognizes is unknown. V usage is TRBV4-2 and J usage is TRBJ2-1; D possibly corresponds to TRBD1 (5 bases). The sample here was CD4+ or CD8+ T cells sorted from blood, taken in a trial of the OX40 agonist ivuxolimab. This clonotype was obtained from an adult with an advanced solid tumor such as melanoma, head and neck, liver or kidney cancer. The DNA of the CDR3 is TGTGCCAGCAGCCAAGATCTGGGGCACTCCTACAATGAGCAGTTCTTC. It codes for CASSQDLGHSYNEQFF.